This is a list of T cell receptor beta chains from one sample in a study of beta chain features in type 1 diabetes. Profiled with immunoSEQ multiplex PCR; TCRdb holds only in-frame clones, not every one. The data show about 210,000 clones, roughly 10% seen once. What was sequenced was central memory CD4+ T cells from blood. These receptor sequences come from a man between 18 and 29 years old in good health. CDR3s include the opening cysteine and the closing phenylalanine or tryptophan. The D gene is left open where the match is weak. Part of the rows lack a size; the others show once, few, many or a class for expanded clones.

d_call,j_call,clone_size,v_call,cdr3_nt,cdr3_aa
NA,TRBJ1-1,few,TRBV2,TGTGCCAGCAACCCTTGGGGGAACACTGAAGCTTTCTTT,CASNPWGNTEAFF
NA,TRBJ1-1,few,TRBV6-6,TGTGCCAGCAGTCCCACGGATGAGTATGAAGCTTTCTTT,CASSPTDEYEAFF
TRBD1,TRBJ2-5,few,TRBV6-5,TGTGCCAGCAGTTACGACAGGGGGGAGACCCAGTACTTC,CASSYDRGETQYF
NA,TRBJ1-1,NA,TRBV30,TGTGCCTGGAGTGTGGGCAGCGGGAACACTGAAGCTTTCTTT,CAWSVGSGNTEAFF
NA,TRBJ2-3,few,TRBV30,TGTGCCTGGAGTGTATTGACCGGGATTGAAGATACGCAGTATTTT,CAWSVLTGIEDTQYF
NA,TRBJ1-5,NA,TRBV30,TGTGCCTGGAGAGCAATAGGCAGAACCGATCAGCCCCAGCATTTT,CAWRAIGRTDQPQHF
NA,TRBJ1-2,NA,TRBV10-3,TGTGCCATCAGCTCGGGACAAAGCTATGGCTACACCTTC,CAISSGQSYGYTF
TRBD2,TRBJ2-1,NA,TRBV30,TGTGCCCGAACACCGGGACTAAACTACAATGAGCAGTTCTTC,CARTPGLNYNEQFF
NA,TRBJ1-1,many,TRBV16,TGTGCCAGCAGCCAAGAGGCGGTGGCCTTCTTT,CASSQEAVAFF
NA,TRBJ2-5,many,TRBV6-1,TGTGCCAGCGGGGAAGAGACCCAGTACTTC,CASGEETQYF
NA,TRBJ2-2,many,TRBV9,TGTGCCAGCAGCGCTCCCGGGACCGGGTTGTCCGGGGAGCTGTTTTTT,CASSAPGTGLSGELFF
NA,TRBJ1-1,few,TRBV5-4,TGTGCCAGCAGCCTAGGGGCCACTGGAACTGAAGCTTTCTTT,CASSLGATGTEAFF
NA,TRBJ2-7,few,TRBV27,TGTGCCAGCAGTTTAACGGCACCCTACTCCTACGAGCAGTACTTC,CASSLTAPYSYEQYF
NA,TRBJ2-7,many,TRBV21-1,TGTGCCAGCAGCAAAGGACCACAAGGCCACGAGCAGTACTTC,CASSKGPQGHEQYF
TRBD2,TRBJ2-1,few,TRBV19,TGTGCCAGTAGTCTGCGGGTTACTAGCGGGAGTAATGAGCAGTTCTTC,CASSLRVTSGSNEQFF
NA,TRBJ2-3,NA,TRBV11-1,TGTGCCAGCAGCCTCTCGGGACCCCGAAGGGATACGCAGTATTTT,CASSLSGPRRDTQYF
TRBD1,TRBJ1-1,few,TRBV7-2,TGTGCCAGCAGCTTACGGGACAGGGGAACTGAAGCTTTCTTT,CASSLRDRGTEAFF
TRBD1,TRBJ2-7,many,TRBV7-2,TGTGCCAGCAGCTCCCTGACAGGGGAGCAGTACTTC,CASSSLTGEQYF
NA,TRBJ2-7,NA,TRBV9,TGTGCCAGCAGCGCAGAGGGCGACAGCCGGGACTCCTACGAGCAGTACTTC,CASSAEGDSRDSYEQYF
NA,TRBJ2-7,NA,TRBV5-1,TGCGCCAGCAGCTTGTCGTTTGCGGGGGCTGCCTACGAGCAGTACTTC,CASSLSFAGAAYEQYF
NA,TRBJ2-5,few,TRBV15,TGTGCCACCAGCAGGCCAGGGGCTTGGGAAGAGACCCAGTACTTC,CATSRPGAWEETQYF
NA,TRBJ1-4,NA,TRBV4-2,TGTGCCAGCAGCCAAGAAGTAGGTGGACAGAGCAATGAAAAACTGTTTTTT,CASSQEVGGQSNEKLFF
TRBD1,TRBJ2-7,NA,TRBV4-2,TGTGCCAGCAGCCACCCGGACAGGGGTAACGAGCAGTACTTC,CASSHPDRGNEQYF
NA,TRBJ2-2,many,TRBV7-8,TGTGCCAGCAGCCGAGACCGGACAAACACCGGGGAGCTGTTTTTT,CASSRDRTNTGELFF
NA,TRBJ2-6,NA,TRBV5-6,TGTGCCAGCAGCTTCCGACTCTCTGGGGCCAACGTCCTGACTTTC,CASSFRLSGANVLTF
NA,TRBJ2-7,NA,TRBV5-4,TGTGCCAGCAGCTTGGCGGGGAGTGGTAACTACGAGCAGTACTTC,CASSLAGSGNYEQYF
NA,TRBJ2-3,NA,TRBV28,TGTGCCAGCAGTCCTGCTTTCGGTAGCACAGATACGCAGTATTTT,CASSPAFGSTDTQYF
NA,TRBJ2-1,NA,TRBV7-3,TGTGCCAGCAGCCCAAATATGGCCCAGCAGTTCTTC,CASSPNMAQQFF
NA,TRBJ2-5,NA,TRBV7-3,TGTGCCAGCAGCCCCCAAACCCGATGGGAGACCCAGTACTTC,CASSPQTRWETQYF
NA,TRBJ1-1,NA,TRBV18,TGTGCCAGCTCCCTCGGGGCGGTCGCTGAAGCTTTCTTT,CASSLGAVAEAFF
NA,TRBJ2-1,NA,TRBV7-9,TGTGCCAGCAGCTTCCACTCGGGATTCTACAATGAGCAGTTCTTC,CASSFHSGFYNEQFF
NA,TRBJ2-1,many,TRBV4-1,TGCGCCAGCAGCCAAGAGAGGGCTAGCTTGAGGAATGAGCAGTTCTTC,CASSQERASLRNEQFF
NA,TRBJ2-7,few,TRBV29-1,TGCAGCGTAAAAGGGGTAGCGGTAAGCTCCTACGAGCAGTACTTC,CSVKGVAVSSYEQYF
TRBD2,TRBJ2-7,NA,TRBV7-8,TGTGCCAGCAGCTTAGTGGTTGTTGGGGCGGGAGCCTCCGAGCAGTACTTC,CASSLVVVGAGASEQYF
TRBD1,TRBJ2-5,few,TRBV7-2,TGTGCCAGCAGCAGGGACAGGGGAGGCGAGACCCAGTACTTC,CASSRDRGGETQYF
NA,TRBJ2-1,few,TRBV10-3,TGTGCCATCGGTGACTACTCCTACAATGAGCAGTTCTTC,CAIGDYSYNEQFF
TRBD1,TRBJ2-5,few,TRBV30,TGTGCCTGGACCATGACAGGGTTAAACAGGAAGCAGTACTTC,CAWTMTGLNRKQYF
TRBD2,TRBJ2-7,NA,TRBV28,TGTGCCAGCAGTCCGTCGGCAGCGGGGAGAGGGGCTTACGAGCAGTACTTC,CASSPSAAGRGAYEQYF
NA,TRBJ2-3,NA,TRBV15,TGTGCCACCAGCAGAGATTTCACGGGAGACAGCGCAGATACGCAGTATTTT,CATSRDFTGDSADTQYF
TRBD1,TRBJ1-2,NA,TRBV5-6,TGTGCCAGCAGCTTAATGGACAGGCCCGACGGCTACACCTTC,CASSLMDRPDGYTF
TRBD2,TRBJ2-1,many,TRBV2,TGTGCCAGCAATCCCGTGGCTAGCGGTTACAATGAGCAGTTCTTC,CASNPVASGYNEQFF
NA,TRBJ2-7,once,TRBV27,TGTGCCAGCAGGCGGAGGGGGCTGAGCTCCTACGAGCAGTACTTC,CASRRRGLSSYEQYF
TRBD2,TRBJ2-1,NA,TRBV7-8,TGTGCCAGCAGCTTAGCTCCCCTAGCAGGGAGGGAGGGTGAGCAGTTCTTC,CASSLAPLAGREGEQFF